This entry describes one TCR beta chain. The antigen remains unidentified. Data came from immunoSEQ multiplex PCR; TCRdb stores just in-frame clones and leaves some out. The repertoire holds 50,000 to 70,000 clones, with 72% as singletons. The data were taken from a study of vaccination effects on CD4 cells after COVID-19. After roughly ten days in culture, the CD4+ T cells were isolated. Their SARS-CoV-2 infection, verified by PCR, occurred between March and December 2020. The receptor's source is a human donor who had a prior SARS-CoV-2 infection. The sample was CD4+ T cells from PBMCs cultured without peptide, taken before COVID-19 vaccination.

CDR3 residues: CASSPAGEKLFF. The CDR3 DNA sequence: TGTGCCAGCAGCCCCGCGGGGGAAAAACTGTTTTTT. The chain recombines TRBV6-6 with TRBJ1-4; D remains ambiguous. The CDR3 totals 12 residues. Trimming shortened V by 6 bases and J by 8 bases, and 10 bases separated the two germline ends. CDR1 MNHNY and CDR2 SVGAGI come from the germline V gene (reference sequence).